This T cell receptor (beta chain) was recorded in a study of T cell repertoires in cytomegalovirus infection. For the study at large: CMV epitopes that were recently identified and HLA-C-restricted were used alongside well-studied HLA-B-restricted ones. Carrying CMV and the relevant HLA type showed in public TCR beta signatures.

TCRdb passed the reads through MiXCR, listing each CDR3 protein once. The top ten hold 13% of the sample, which has under 450,000 distinct CDR3 sequences, about 35% seen once. Notes on the study in general: Ex vivo responses were dominated by HLA-C-restricted CMV-specific TCR beta clonotypes. Using cumulative public TCR beta family frequency, the authors identified those who carried CMV together with the relevant HLA.

With 0 bases removed from V and 3 bases from J, the gap between germline ends came to 10 bases. The CDR3 covers 14 residues. Germline CDR1 reads SGDLS; CDR2 reads YYNGEE. This clonotype was seen a few times. Its antigen remains unidentified. V is TRBV9 and J is TRBJ2-7, with D perhaps TRBD2 (6 bases). The receptor's source is a human donor in good health (CMV status not recorded). Some clones in this sample may be carry-over from other donors' samples. This sample comprised cultured PBMCs, obtained from culture after CMV antigen stimulation. The DNA of the CDR3 is TGTGCCAGCAGCGTAGACGGGGAGGTCTACGAGCAGTACTTC. Its protein product is CASSVDGEVYEQYF.